This T cell receptor (beta chain) was profiled in a study of cytomegalovirus exposure and HLA in healthy donors. The PCR employed 60 Vbeta primers together with 13 Jbeta primers. Method: immunoSEQ multiplex PCR; TCRdb's copy keeps in-frame clones and lacks some. The sample yields around 140,000 clones, approximately 71% seen once. This CDR3 is 17 amino acids long. CDR1 and CDR2 from the germline V gene are SGHDN and FVKESK. The J segment lost 4 bases and the V segment lost 0 bases, leaving 6 bases of the junction unmatched. Sequencing was carried out using PBMCs. This rearrangement joins TRBV14 to TRBJ2-1; 10 bases are a match to TRBD2. The receptor was derived from a woman between 55 and 75 years old in good health and CMV-seronegative. DNA of the CDR3: TGTGCCAGCAGCCAAGACGAAGCGGGAGGGTTGTACAATGAGCAGTTCTTC. Its protein product is CASSQDEAGGLYNEQFF.